This T cell receptor (beta chain) was observed in a study of T cell responses to AZD1222 COVID-19 vaccine. There are 14 residues in the CDR3. V was trimmed by 5 bases and J by 7 bases, leaving 12 bases between them. Germline V CDR1 and CDR2: MDHEN, SYDVKM. Assay used: immunoSEQ multiplex PCR; TCRdb lists only in-frame clones, some missing. The profile shows around 200,000 clones, 70% to 90% of them singletons. The specimen was peripheral blood, collected on day 0 of AZD1222 vaccination. The rearrangement joins TRBV28 to TRBJ1-6; a possible D gene is TRBD1 (5 bases). The sequence derives from an adult in good health. CDR3 sequence: CASSPGGVNSPLHF. In DNA form, the CDR3 reads TGTGCCAGCAGTCCGGGGGGGGTGAATTCACCCCTCCACTTT.